This T cell receptor (beta chain) was profiled in a study of blood T cells in healthy people across ages (dated by TCRdb to between 2014 and 2017). For the study in its entirety: In model experiments, template switching captured roughly one uniquely barcoded TCR beta cDNA molecule for every two T cells. Donors were grouped into four age groups: young (average roughly 15 years), middle-aged (39), aged (roughly 67) and long-lived (approximately 82). The study analyzed two additional independent replicas of 1 million unique cDNA reads from the same blood draw for two donors, one aged 18 to 29 and one aged 80 or older. The study measured age-related changes in TCR beta repertoire diversity using deep sequencing normalized with unique cDNA molecular identifiers. The research as a whole found: Estimates of total diversity based on one million sequenced T cells were considered lower bounds and underestimates. The CMV infection status of donors was not known, potentially confounding age-related changes in expanded clonotypes. Compared with the aged group, the long-lived group had more naive CD4+ T cells, fewer expanded clones and increased TCR diversity, a pattern suggesting age selection. Bulk unsorted PBMC profiling prevented conclusive comparison of naive and antigen-experienced compartments. Observed TCR beta diversity correlated strongly with the percentage of naive T cells measured by flow cytometry. Observed TCR beta diversity per million T cells fell roughly linearly with age, and a significant reduction was already apparent by age around 39.

Preparation of the library involved 5' RACE. Instrument used: Illumina HiSeq 2500. A second PCR of roughly 6 to 12 cycles was run with a J-beta primer mix and a sample-barcoded 5' primer. A unique molecular identifier was introduced onto each TCR beta cDNA molecule by a template-switch 5' adaptor carrying 12 random nucleotides. Each sample yielded at least 3 million CDR3-containing paired-end reads. The Mint cDNA synthesis kit, primed by a TRBC-specific oligonucleotide, was used to synthesize first-strand cDNA from all RNA. Following uracil-DNA glycosylase treatment, all cDNA underwent a first 18-cycle PCR with the universal primers M1SS and BC2_uni_R. Per the source publication's procedure: For normalization, 1 million high-quality reads were randomly selected from each sample, with every read carrying a distinct molecular identifier. Reads sharing molecular identifiers were discarded rather than binned into consensus sequences. MiTCR, set to a Q25 quality threshold and the strictest error-elimination algorithm, was used for CDR3 identification, clonotype clustering and error correction. A nonparametric unseen species model with Euler transformation was used to estimate lower-bound total TCR beta diversity. The public reads were run again by TCRdb, first through fastp at Q25 and then through MiXCR, and only productive beta chains were kept. Rows merge per CDR3 protein into single entries with the most common DNA and genes. What appears here as the V and J calls and clone size reflects TCRdb's work, not the paper's. For this sample the table gives roughly 800,000 distinct CDR3 sequences, of which around 25% were detected only once. More than 3% of the sample comes from the top ten.

In its sample, this clonotype was seen a few times. Its binding antigen is unknown. It has no much larger one-base neighbor in the sample; base qualities were not kept. The roughly 42 donors, aged about 6 to 95 years, were systemically healthy Caucasian individuals from Russia. Ten milliliters of peripheral blood were drawn from each donor into EDTA-treated Vacutainer tubes. Ficoll-Paque density-gradient centrifugation was used to isolate PBMCs, with at least 6.5 million obtained per sample. Total RNA, at least 5.5 micrograms per sample, was extracted from PBMCs with Trizol reagent. For every donor, flow cytometry on a PBMC aliquot measured the percentage of naive CD45RAhigh/CD27high T cells. According to the germline V gene, CDR1 reads MGHRA and CDR2 reads YSYEKL. From cysteine to phenylalanine, the CDR3 is 15 amino acids long. Only the CDR3 part of the read is kept: 45 bases, read in frame from the first base.

This same sample was also taken into another study, of T cells of mothers and their children. As that second study puts it: The donors were nine systemically healthy Caucasian individuals, made up of three mothers and their six children. cDNA synthesis consumed the entire amount of extracted RNA, loaded at around 1.5 ug RNA in each 15 ul reaction. Sample barcodes and 2-4 random nucleotides were added via the M1S primer in the second PCR. Over 8 million TCR beta CDR3 reads came from each mother, compared with about 3.2 million reads from each child. Thymic selection shapes the output of TCR recombination in a similar way in related and unrelated pairs, and inherited differences have a minor effect. Normalized repertoire overlap was always slightly but never significantly higher in related than unrelated mother-child pairs. No persistent microchimeric T cell clones were detected, at a sensitivity of approximately 110 clones per million clonotypes. To look for features that set related mother-child pairs apart from unrelated individuals, the researchers ran deep NGS to compare the TCR beta repertoires of mothers and children. On average, the children were roughly 10 +/- 4 years old, while the mothers were approximately 41 +/- 4 years old. Libraries were sequenced on Illumina HiSeq 2000 with 100+100 nt paired-end reads after adapter ligation with NEBNext reagents. Mother and child libraries were prepared a month apart and sequenced in separate runs to prevent cross-contamination. Between about 500,000 and 2,100,000 distinct TCR beta clonotypes were identified per donor. Naive TCR beta clonotypes were estimated from low-frequency clonotypes matched to each donor's FACS-determined naive share, without sorting.

The chain joins TRBV4-1 to TRBJ2-1; TRBD2 agrees with 9 junctional bases. The J call may be faulty, since TRBJ2-5 better matches the DNA end. The sample taken for sequencing was blood. The sequence was collected from a boy between 10 and 17 years old in good health. CDR3 reads: CASSFLAGFGETQYF. In nucleotide form, the sequence is TGCGCCAGCAGTTTTCTAGCGGGATTCGGAGAGACCCAGTACTTC.